What follows describes a single TCR beta chain. This clone's antigen is unknown. Base qualities are missing; no much larger clone stands one base away. V lost 0 bases and J lost 4 bases, and the count of bases not matched to a germline gene is 7. The germline V gene sets CDR1 to LGHNA and CDR2 to YNFKEQ. From the cysteine through the phenylalanine, the CDR3 covers 18 amino acids. The kept DNA is CDR3 alone, 54 bases in frame from the first base. The sample originates from a study of CD8 T cells in ankylosing spondylitis listed by TCRdb under 2017. Notes on the research overall: To find TCR variants linked to disease, the study profiled T cell receptor beta repertoires in ankylosing spondylitis patients and healthy donors. Peripheral blood samples were taken, and synovial fluid was additionally collected from ankylosing spondylitis patients. The full study cohort was made up of 20 to 25 ankylosing spondylitis patients and approximately 100 healthy donors.

TCRdb lists the instrument as Illumina HiSeq 2500. Quantitative 5'-RACE with molecular barcodes was the method used to prepare the TCR beta libraries. Processing in the source paper ran as follows. A new computational method based on a probabilistic model of VDJ rearrangement was used to identify disease-linked TCR variants. TCRdb reworked the public reads: Q25 trimming with fastp, MiXCR clone assembly, productive beta chains retained. Rows matching on CDR3 protein sequence are summarized as one entry with the most common DNA and genes. The authors' filters were not applied to this entry. In all, the sample holds approximately 250,000 distinct CDR3 sequences, and roughly 10% of those were seen once. The ten largest clones capture approximately 2.5% of the sample. Points the paper makes about the study in general: Significant enrichment of the disease-linked clones was reported in matched synovial fluid samples from ankylosing spondylitis patients. Some motif variants were previously reported in synovial fluid and blood of reactive arthritis patients, suggesting common disease-initiation mechanisms. In peripheral blood, the disease-linked clones were found at relatively low frequencies and had a CD8+ phenotype. A TCR beta motif of several highly homologous amino acid variants appeared characteristic of blood from ankylosing spondylitis patients.

The sample comprised blood, either unsorted or a sorted T cell fraction (not recorded which). This clonotype originated in a male donor with ankylosing spondylitis or in good health (not recorded which). Rearrangement joined TRBV4-2 to TRBJ2-6, with 9 bases matching TRBD2. The CDR3 region has the sequence CASSQERGGAAGANVLTF. In nucleotide form, the sequence is TGTGCCAGCAGCCAAGAGCGGGGGGGCGCGGCCGGGGCCAACGTCCTGACTTTC.